This T cell receptor (beta chain) was profiled in a study of Tregs in tolerant kidney transplant recipients. Germline lookup yields CDR1 MNHEY and CDR2 SMNVEV (reference sequence). This CDR3 is built from 17 residues. Trimming pared 0 bases from V and 3 bases from J, leaving 18 bases between. TCRdb's table, derived via immunoSEQ multiplex PCR, lists solely in-frame clones and lacks some. The data contain fewer than 45,000 clones, around 95% of them seen just once; the ten biggest clones take up 0.3% to 0.45%. Comments on this clone: Its antigen is not identified.

This sequence joins TRBV27 and TRBJ2-7; the D gene could be TRBD1 or TRBD2 (5 bases each). The receptor was isolated from a human donor in good health. Input material: Tregs from blood cultured with allogeneic cells. The CDR3 DNA follows: TGTGCCAGCAGTTTATCAGTGGTGGGTGGGGGTATCTACGAGCAGTACTTC. Residues: CASSLSVVGGGIYEQYF.